A selection of T cell receptor beta chains follows, all from one sample in a study of OX40 agonist ivuxolimab in advanced cancers. Using immunoSEQ multiplex PCR, the repertoire was profiled, and TCRdb retains in-frame clones only, with some absent. The sample consists of approximately 74,000 clones, around four fifths of them appearing once. This sample comprised CD4+ or CD8+ T cells sorted from blood, obtained in a trial of the OX40 agonist ivuxolimab. The receptor set was obtained from an adult with an advanced solid tumor such as melanoma, head and neck, liver or kidney cancer. CDR3s include the opening cysteine and the closing phenylalanine or tryptophan. D genes are given only for firm matches. The size field is filled for only some rows; it gives once, few, many or a size class.

size	V	J	D	DNA	CDR3
NA	TRBV10-3	TRBJ1-1	TRBD1	TGTGCCATCAGTCGACAGGGGCAGAACACTGAAGCTTTCTTT	CAISRQGQNTEAFF
NA	TRBV5-8	TRBJ1-5	NA	TGTGCCAGCAGCTTGGCTGAGCCCCGAGGTCAGCCCCAGCATTTT	CASSLAEPRGQPQHF
NA	TRBV6-5	TRBJ2-7	TRBD2	TGTGCCAGCAGCCGTAGCGGGAGGGGCACCTACGAGCAGTACTTC	CASSRSGRGTYEQYF
NA	TRBV4-2	TRBJ2-2	TRBD2	TGTGCCAGCAGCCAAGATATGGGGGAGGGAACCGGGGAGCTGTTTTTT	CASSQDMGEGTGELFF
NA	TRBV5-6	TRBJ1-2	NA	TGTGCCAGCAGCTTTCTTTCGGCGTCTAACTATGGCTACACCTTC	CASSFLSASNYGYTF
NA	TRBV10-2	TRBJ2-1	TRBD2	TGCGCCAGCAGTGACAGTGCGGGGGGGACTTATGAGCAGTTCTTC	CASSDSAGGTYEQFF
NA	TRBV9	TRBJ2-5	TRBD2	TGTGCCAGCAGCCCAGGGAGGGCCGGAGAGACCCAGTACTTC	CASSPGRAGETQYF
once	TRBV30	TRBJ1-2	TRBD1	TGTGCCTGGAGTTTAGGGGGCGGCAGGGTTAACTATGGCTACACCTTC	CAWSLGGGRVNYGYTF
medium-sized	TRBV27	TRBJ2-7	TRBD1	TGTGCCAGCAGTTTAGTACCCCCGGACAGGGGGACCTACGAGCAGTACTTC	CASSLVPPDRGTYEQYF
NA	TRBV28	TRBJ2-7	NA	TGTGCCAGCAGTTTATATGGGATAGATAGGAACGAGCAGTACTTC	CASSLYGIDRNEQYF
NA	TRBV11-2	TRBJ2-3	TRBD2	TGTGCCAGCAGCTTAGGGGAGGGTACGCAGTATTTT	CASSLGEGTQYF
once	TRBV5-1	TRBJ1-5	TRBD1	TGCGCCAGCAGCTTGGGGGACAGGGCGGACCAGCCCCAGCATTTT	CASSLGDRADQPQHF
NA	TRBV20-1	TRBJ1-1	NA	TGCAGTGCCCTCGGGAGTGCTTTCTTT	CSALGSAFF
NA	TRBV5-1	TRBJ2-3	NA	TGCGCCAGCAGCTTGGAGGGGCGCACAGATACGCAGTATTTT	CASSLEGRTDTQYF
NA	TRBV5-1	TRBJ1-5	TRBD1	TGCGCCAGCAGCCTCCAGGGGGGAAATCAGCCCCAGCATTTT	CASSLQGGNQPQHF
once	TRBV5-1	TRBJ2-5	NA	TGCGCCAGCAGCTTGGGATCAGCACTTCAAGAGACCCAGTACTTC	CASSLGSALQETQYF
NA	TRBV27	TRBJ1-1	NA	TGTGCCAGCAGCAGGAACAGGATGATGAACACTGAAGCTTTCTTT	CASSRNRMMNTEAFF
once	TRBV19	TRBJ2-7	TRBD2	TGTGCCAGTAGTACCCGCGGGAGGGCTCCCTACGAGCAGTACTTC	CASSTRGRAPYEQYF
NA	TRBV7-8	TRBJ1-5	NA	TGTGCCAGCAGCTTACAGCGCGAATATCAGCCCCAGCATTTT	CASSLQREYQPQHF
few	TRBV10-1	TRBJ1-6	TRBD1	TGCGCCAGCAGTCGACAGGGGAATAATTCACCCCTCCACTTT	CASSRQGNNSPLHF
NA	TRBV5-1	TRBJ2-7	TRBD2	TGCGCCAGCAGCTTGGGCGGCAGGGACTATCAGGCCGAGCAGTACTTC	CASSLGGRDYQAEQYF
NA	TRBV5-1	TRBJ2-1	NA	TGCGCCAGCAGCTTACACGGGAGTTCGAGTGAGCAGTTCTTC	CASSLHGSSSEQFF
NA	TRBV5-1	TRBJ2-1	TRBD2	TGCGCCAGCAGCTTGGAGGCTAGCGGGAGTCATGCGTTCTTC	CASSLEASGSHAFF
NA	TRBV5-1	TRBJ1-4	NA	TGCGCCAGCAGCGCCACAGGGATCGGGGCAACTAATGAAAAACTGTTTTTT	CASSATGIGATNEKLFF
NA	TRBV7-6	TRBJ2-7	TRBD1	TGTGCCAGCAGCTTATCCCGGGACAGCTACGAGCAGTACTTC	CASSLSRDSYEQYF
NA	TRBV6-1	TRBJ2-5	NA	TGTGCCATCCGGACTGGGGGGGCTCAGACCCAGTACTTC	CAIRTGGAQTQYF
NA	TRBV5-1	TRBJ2-3	NA	TGCGCCAGCAGCACCAGACCCCTGAGGCCAGATACGCAGTATTTT	CASSTRPLRPDTQYF
NA	TRBV27	TRBJ2-1	TRBD2	TGTGCCAGCCGAGGGCACGGGACTAGCGGGGCTGATGAGCAGTTCTTC	CASRGHGTSGADEQFF
NA	TRBV18	TRBJ1-2	NA	TGTGCCAGCTCACCCGGAGAAAGGCATGGCTACACCTTC	CASSPGERHGYTF
few	TRBV28	TRBJ1-1	NA	TGTGCCAGCAGTTTGAGACGTGAAGCTTTCTTT	CASSLRREAFF
few	TRBV7-8	TRBJ1-5	TRBD1	TGTGCCAGCAGCTCGAACGGACAGGGGACTGGCCAGCCCCAGCATTTT	CASSSNGQGTGQPQHF
NA	TRBV5-4	TRBJ2-3	TRBD2	TGTGCCAGCAGCCAGACTAGCGGGTTGGGAGATACGCAGTATTTT	CASSQTSGLGDTQYF